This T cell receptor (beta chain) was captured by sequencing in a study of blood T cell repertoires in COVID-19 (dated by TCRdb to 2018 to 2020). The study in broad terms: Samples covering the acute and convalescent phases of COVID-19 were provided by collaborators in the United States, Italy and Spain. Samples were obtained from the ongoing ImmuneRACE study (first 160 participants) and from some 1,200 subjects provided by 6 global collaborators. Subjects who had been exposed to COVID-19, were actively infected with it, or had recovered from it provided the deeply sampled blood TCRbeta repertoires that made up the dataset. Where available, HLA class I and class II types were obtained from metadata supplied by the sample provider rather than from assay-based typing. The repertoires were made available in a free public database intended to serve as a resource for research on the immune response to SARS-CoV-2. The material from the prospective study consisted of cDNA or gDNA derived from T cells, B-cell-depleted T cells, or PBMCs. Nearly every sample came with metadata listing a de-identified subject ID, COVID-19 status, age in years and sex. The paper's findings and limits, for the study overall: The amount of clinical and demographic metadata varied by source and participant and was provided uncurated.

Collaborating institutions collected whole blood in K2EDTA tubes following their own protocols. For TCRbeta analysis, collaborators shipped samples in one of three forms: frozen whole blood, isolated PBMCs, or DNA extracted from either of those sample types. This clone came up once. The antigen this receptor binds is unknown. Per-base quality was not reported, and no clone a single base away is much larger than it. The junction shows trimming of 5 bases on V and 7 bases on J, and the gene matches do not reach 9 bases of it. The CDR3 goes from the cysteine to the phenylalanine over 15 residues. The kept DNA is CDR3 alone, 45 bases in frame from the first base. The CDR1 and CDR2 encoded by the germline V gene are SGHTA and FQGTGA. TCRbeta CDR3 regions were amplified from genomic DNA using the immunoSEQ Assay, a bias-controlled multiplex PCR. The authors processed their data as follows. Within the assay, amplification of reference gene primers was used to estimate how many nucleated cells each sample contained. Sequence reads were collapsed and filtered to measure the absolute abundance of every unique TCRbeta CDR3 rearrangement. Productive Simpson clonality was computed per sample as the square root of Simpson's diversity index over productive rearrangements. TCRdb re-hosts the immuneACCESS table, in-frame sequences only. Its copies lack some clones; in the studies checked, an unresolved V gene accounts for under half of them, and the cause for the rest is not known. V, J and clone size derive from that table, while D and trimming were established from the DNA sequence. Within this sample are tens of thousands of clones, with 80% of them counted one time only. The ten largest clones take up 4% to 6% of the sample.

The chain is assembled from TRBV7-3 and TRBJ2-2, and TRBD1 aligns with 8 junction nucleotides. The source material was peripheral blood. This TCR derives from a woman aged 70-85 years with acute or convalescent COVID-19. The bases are TGTGCCAGCAGCCCCGGGACAGGTGAAATCGGGGAGCTGTTTTTT. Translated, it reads CASSPGTGEIGELFF.